This TCR beta chain was documented in a study of tumor-infiltrating lymphocytes in primary liver carcinoma. Priming with a constant-region primer yielded TCR beta cDNA from 450 to 550 ng total RNA. Amplification in three nested multiplex PCR rounds with slightly modified ARM-PCR gave rise to TCR beta libraries. For around 9 cycles apiece, the opening two PCR rounds ran with TRBV1-TRBV30 forward primers and a C-beta reverse primer. TCRdb redid the calling of the multiplex PCR reads with MiXCR, one entry per CDR3 protein. The table has around 40,000 distinct CDR3 sequences, about three quarters seen once. Starting material for RNA and DNA co-extraction consisted of about 19-32 mg of unsorted bulk tissue. There were only treatment-naive patients, all with chronic HBV infection. The CDR3 totals 13 residues. After removal of 6 bases from V and 3 bases from J, the junction contained 1 base not matched to a gene. Germline V CDR1 and CDR2: MNHNS, SASEGT.

On this clonotype itself: What it binds is unknown. Because it lacks the conserved phenylalanine or tryptophan at the end, this CDR3 is likely a read error.

Findings of the study overall: Blood's top-250-clone fraction was significantly lower than that of tumors (p = 0.039).

Sequences were obtained from liver tumor tissue from sampling region 2. Subset reported: tumor region T2, inferior pole. The V and J genes are TRBV6-1 and TRBJ2-2, with TRBD1 matching 7 bases. This clonotype was obtained from a man in his forties with primary liver carcinoma and hepatitis B virus infection. CDR3 sequence (DNA): TGTGCCAGCAGAACAGGGGACACCGGGGAGCTGTTTTAT. Translating it yields CASRTGDTGELFY.